This record covers a single T cell receptor (beta chain). The data were obtained in a study of shared clonotypes between healthy human individuals. Looked up from germline, CDR1 is SGHRS and CDR2 is YFSETQ. This CDR3 is 15 amino acids long. The V end was cut by 3 bases, the J end by 0 bases, with 11 bases between. Assay: immunoSEQ multiplex PCR; the TCRdb copy retains only in-frame clones and omits some. Of about 560,000 clones detected, around 78% appear once; the ten largest clones hold 12%. Specimen: PBMCs. This receptor was identified in a woman between 40 and 50 years old in good health. Some clones in this sample may be carry-over from other donors' samples. This chain uses TRBV5-1 with TRBJ2-3; no firm D call. The CDR3 DNA reads as TGCGCCAGCAGCTCCTTCCAAGGCAGCACAGATACGCAGTATTTT. Amino acids: CASSSFQGSTDTQYF.